This TCR beta chain was identified in a study of T cell responses to AZD1222 COVID-19 vaccine. The protocol was immunoSEQ multiplex PCR, while the TCRdb copy is restricted to in-frame clones and leaves out a portion. Seen here are roughly 100,000 clones, 80% to 90% observed once, and the top ten hold roughly 10%. This CDR3 is built from 13 residues. The germline CDR1 and CDR2 sequences are LNHDA and SQIVND (reference sequence). The V end lost 6 bases, the J end lost 4 bases, and 10 bases lay between the germline ends. Notes on this clone: The antigen is not known.

Regarding the study as a whole: Only a handful of individuals given AZD1222 were seropositive at baseline. Epitopes outside B.1.351 and B.1.1.7 mutated regions reportedly drew nearly half of spike TCRs. Sampling captured repertoires only after the peak T cell response.

The sequencing here drew on peripheral blood, taken 28 days after the second AZD1222 dose. The sequence came from an adult who received the AZD1222 COVID-19 vaccine. The chain has TRBV19 and TRBJ1-5, with a tentative D call TRBD1 (5 bases). The CDR3 region has the DNA TGTGCCAGTAGCGGGGGGTCAAATCAGCCCCAGCATTTT. Translation: CASSGGSNQPQHF. Full variable domain (outside the CDR3, taken from reference TRBV19 and TRBJ1-5): DGGITQSPKYLFRKEGQNVTLSCEQNLNHDAMYWYRQDPGQGLRLIYYSQIVNDFQKGDIAEGYSVSREKKESFPLTVTSAQKNPTAFYLCASSGGSNQPQHFGDGTRLSIL.